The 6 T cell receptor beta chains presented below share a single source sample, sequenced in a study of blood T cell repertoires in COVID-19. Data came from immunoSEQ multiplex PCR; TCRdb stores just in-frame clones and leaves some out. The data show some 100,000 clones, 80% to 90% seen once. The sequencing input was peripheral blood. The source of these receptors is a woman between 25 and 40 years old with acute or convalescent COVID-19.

CDR3 DNA: TGTGCCAGCAGCCCCAGGGACAGGGTGGTCTACACCTTC. Protein product: CASSPRDRVVYTF. This rearrangement joins TRBV12-3 or TRBV12-4 to TRBJ1-2; TRBD1 matches at 9 bases. The CDR3 has 13 residues. Trimming took 6 bases from V and 10 from J; bases not matched to a gene: 9.

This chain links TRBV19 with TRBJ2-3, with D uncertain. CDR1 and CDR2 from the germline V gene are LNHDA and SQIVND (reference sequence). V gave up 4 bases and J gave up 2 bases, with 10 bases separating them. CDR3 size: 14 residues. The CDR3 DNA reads TGTGCCAGTAGTAAAGGTACAGCCACAGATACGCAGTATTTT. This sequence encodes CASSKGTATDTQYF.

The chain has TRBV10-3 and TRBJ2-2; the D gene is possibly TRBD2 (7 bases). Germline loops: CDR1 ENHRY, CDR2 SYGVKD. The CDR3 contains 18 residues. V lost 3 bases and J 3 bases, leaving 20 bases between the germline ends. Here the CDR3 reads CAISEFGGGATDTGELFF. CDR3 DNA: TGTGCCATCAGTGAATTTGGGGGGGGCGCCACGGACACCGGGGAGCTGTTTTTT.

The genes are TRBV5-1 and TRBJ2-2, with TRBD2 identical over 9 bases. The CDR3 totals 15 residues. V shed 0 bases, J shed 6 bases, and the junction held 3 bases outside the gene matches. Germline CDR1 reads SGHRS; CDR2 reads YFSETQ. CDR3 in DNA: TGCGCCAGCAGCTTGGAGGTAGCGGGAGCCGGGGAGCTGTTTTTT. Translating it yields CASSLEVAGAGELFF.

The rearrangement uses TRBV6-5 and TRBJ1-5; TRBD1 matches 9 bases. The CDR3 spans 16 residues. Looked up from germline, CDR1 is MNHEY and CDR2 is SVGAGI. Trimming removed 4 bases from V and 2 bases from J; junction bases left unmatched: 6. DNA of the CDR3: TGTGCCAGCAGTTCCCGGACAGGGGCCGGCAATCAGCCCCAGCATTTT. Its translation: CASSSRTGAGNQPQHF.

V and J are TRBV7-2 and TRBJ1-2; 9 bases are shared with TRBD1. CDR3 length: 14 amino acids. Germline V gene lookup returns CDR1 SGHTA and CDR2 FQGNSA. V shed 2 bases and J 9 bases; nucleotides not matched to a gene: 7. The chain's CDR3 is CASSLLGQGQRYTF. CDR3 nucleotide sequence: TGTGCCAGCAGCTTACTCGGACAGGGGCAGCGCTACACCTTC.